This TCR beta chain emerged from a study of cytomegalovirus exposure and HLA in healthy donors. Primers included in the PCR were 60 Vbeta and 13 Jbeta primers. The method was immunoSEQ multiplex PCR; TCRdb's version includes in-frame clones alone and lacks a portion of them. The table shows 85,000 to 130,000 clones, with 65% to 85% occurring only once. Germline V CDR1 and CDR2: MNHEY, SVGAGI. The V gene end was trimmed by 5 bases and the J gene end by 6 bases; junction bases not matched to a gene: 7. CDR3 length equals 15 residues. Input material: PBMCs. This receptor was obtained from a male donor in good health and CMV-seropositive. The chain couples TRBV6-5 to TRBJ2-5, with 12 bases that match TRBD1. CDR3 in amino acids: CASSPSGQGAKTQYF. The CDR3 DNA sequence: TGTGCCAGCAGTCCATCGGGACAGGGGGCGAAGACCCAGTACTTC.